These T cell receptor beta chains were read from a single sample in a study of blood T cell repertoires in COVID-19. Assay: immunoSEQ multiplex PCR; the TCRdb copy retains only in-frame clones and omits some. The repertoire has about 430,000 clones, 70% to 90% of them found once; the top ten carry 1.4% to 1.5%. Material: PBMCs or T cells enriched from blood (not recorded which). The receptors come from a woman aged 18-29 years who had been exposed to COVID-19. Both conserved end residues are part of each CDR3. D genes are given only for firm matches. Clone size is not always given. Where it is, it says once, few, many or a class for expanded clones.

J: TRBJ2-7; V: TRBV11-3; size: once; D: TRBD2; DNA: TGTGCCAGCAGCCGAGAACTAGCGGTCTTCTACTACGAGCAGTACTTC; CDR3: CASSRELAVFYYEQYF
J: TRBJ1-2; V: TRBV4-1; size: .; D: TRBD1; DNA: TGCGCCAGCAGCCAAGAACCGGGACAGCTAACTAACTATGGCTACACCTTC; CDR3: CASSQEPGQLTNYGYTF
J: TRBJ2-5; V: TRBV6-5; size: once; D: TRBD2; DNA: TGTGCCAGCAGTTACCTAGCGGGGCCCCAAGAGACCCAGTACTTC; CDR3: CASSYLAGPQETQYF
J: TRBJ2-1; V: TRBV14; size: .; D: .; DNA: TGTGCCAGCAGCCAAACTGGTCCATTTGTGTGGCAGTTCTTC; CDR3: CASSQTGPFVWQFF
J: TRBJ2-2; V: TRBV30; size: .; D: .; DNA: TGTGCCTGGGGAGGGAGAAACACCGGGGAGCTGTTTTTT; CDR3: CAWGGRNTGELFF
J: TRBJ2-3; V: TRBV6-6; size: .; D: TRBD2; DNA: TGTGCCAGCAGTCCGCGGGACCGGACTAGCGGGGCAAACACAGATACGCAGTATTTT; CDR3: CASSPRDRTSGANTDTQYF
J: TRBJ1-1; V: TRBV30; size: .; D: .; DNA: TGTGCCTGCCCCAAGTCGGGAGGGTCTTTCTTCACTGAAGCTTTCTTT; CDR3: CACPKSGGSFFTEAFF
J: TRBJ1-2; V: TRBV25-1; size: .; D: TRBD1; DNA: TGTGCCAGCAGTGATCGGGGACAGGTCTATGGCTACACCTTC; CDR3: CASSDRGQVYGYTF
J: TRBJ2-3; V: TRBV7-9; size: .; D: .; DNA: TGTGCCAGCAGCATGACAGGAGATACGCAGTATTTT; CDR3: CASSMTGDTQYF
J: TRBJ1-5; V: TRBV3-1/TRBV3-2; size: once; D: TRBD1; DNA: TGTGCCAGCAGACAAGGACAGGCTGGTCAGCCCCAGCATTTT; CDR3: CASRQGQAGQPQHF
J: TRBJ1-4; V: TRBV27; size: .; D: .; DNA: TGTGCCAGCAATTTCCCTAACTGGGAAAAACTGTTTTTT; CDR3: CASNFPNWEKLFF
J: TRBJ2-4; V: TRBV4-2; size: .; D: TRBD2; DNA: TGTGCCAGCAGCCAAGATAGGGCTAGCGGGGGACAAAACATTCAGTACTTC; CDR3: CASSQDRASGGQNIQYF
J: TRBJ1-5; V: TRBV27; size: few; D: TRBD1; DNA: TGTGCCAGCAGGACCGGGACAGGGTCGACGGGTCAGCCCCAGCATTTT; CDR3: CASRTGTGSTGQPQHF
J: TRBJ1-3; V: TRBV4-2; size: .; D: .; DNA: TGTGCCAGCAGCCAAGACCCCGGACAGGGAAACACCATATATTTT; CDR3: CASSQDPGQGNTIYF
J: TRBJ2-7; V: TRBV6-5; size: few; D: TRBD1; DNA: TGTGCCAGCACCAAGGGACAGGGCTTCGAGCAGTACTTC; CDR3: CASTKGQGFEQYF
J: TRBJ2-5; V: TRBV2; size: .; D: .; DNA: TGTGCCAGCAGGGCTAACGGGGAGACCCAGTACTTC; CDR3: CASRANGETQYF
J: TRBJ2-3; V: TRBV14; size: .; D: TRBD2; DNA: TGTGCCAGCAGCCAAGACCCGGGACTAGCGGGAATGACAGATACGCAGTATTTT; CDR3: CASSQDPGLAGMTDTQYF
J: TRBJ1-2; V: TRBV2; size: .; D: TRBD1; DNA: TGTGCCAGCAGTGATATGGGACAGGGGGCGGCTGGCTACACCTTC; CDR3: CASSDMGQGAAGYTF
J: TRBJ2-1; V: TRBV7-3; size: .; D: TRBD2; DNA: TGTGCCAGCAGCGCTTCTAGCGGGGGAAATTACAATGAGCAGTTCTTC; CDR3: CASSASSGGNYNEQFF
J: TRBJ2-1; V: TRBV7-2; size: .; D: TRBD1; DNA: TGTGCCAGCAGTCTCATTTCGGGACAGGACTTCTACAATGAGCAGTTCTTC; CDR3: CASSLISGQDFYNEQFF
J: TRBJ2-1; V: TRBV19; size: .; D: TRBD1; DNA: TGTGCCAGTAGTATGACAGGGGTAAATAACAATGAGCAGTTCTTC; CDR3: CASSMTGVNNNEQFF
J: TRBJ2-7; V: TRBV4-1; size: .; D: TRBD1; DNA: TGCGCCAGCAGCCAGCTACAGGGGCCCCTCCCATACGAGCAGTACTTC; CDR3: CASSQLQGPLPYEQYF
J: TRBJ2-2; V: TRBV7-8; size: .; D: TRBD2; DNA: TGTGCCAGCACCTACCTCGGGGTAGCGGGACCAACCGGGGAGCTGTTTTTT; CDR3: CASTYLGVAGPTGELFF
J: TRBJ2-2; V: TRBV18; size: .; D: .; DNA: TGTGCCAGCTCACCCAACAGGGTGAAGAACACCGGGGAGCTGTTTTTT; CDR3: CASSPNRVKNTGELFF
J: TRBJ1-6; V: TRBV6-5; size: .; D: TRBD1; DNA: TGTGCCAGCAGGAACCGGGACAGGGCTGTTTCACCCCTCCACTTT; CDR3: CASRNRDRAVSPLHF
J: TRBJ2-3; V: TRBV9; size: once; D: .; DNA: TGTGCCAGCAGCAGCCTCGCGGGGATGATCGATACGCAGTATTTT; CDR3: CASSSLAGMIDTQYF
J: TRBJ1-2; V: TRBV10-3; size: once; D: TRBD1; DNA: TGTGCCATCAGTGTGGGACAGGGGAACTATGGCTACACCTTC; CDR3: CAISVGQGNYGYTF
J: TRBJ2-7; V: TRBV30; size: .; D: .; DNA: TGTGCCTGGAGTAAGGCCAGGGCGTCCTACGAGCAGTACTTC; CDR3: CAWSKARASYEQYF
J: TRBJ2-7; V: TRBV29-1; size: .; D: TRBD1; DNA: TGCAGCGTCGCCGACAGGGGGCCAGGCGAGCAGTACTTC; CDR3: CSVADRGPGEQYF
J: TRBJ1-1; V: TRBV4-1; size: .; D: .; DNA: TGCGCCAGCAGCCCGCGGGAGCGAACCGCAGCTTTCTTT; CDR3: CASSPRERTAAFF
J: TRBJ1-2; V: TRBV7-2; size: .; D: TRBD1; DNA: TGTGCCAGCAGCTCCAGGGTTGTGGACAGGGTCTCTGGCTACACCTTC; CDR3: CASSSRVVDRVSGYTF
J: TRBJ2-7; V: TRBV28; size: .; D: TRBD2; DNA: TGTGCCAGCAGCCCCTCTTTAGCGGGCCACGAGCAGTACTTC; CDR3: CASSPSLAGHEQYF
J: TRBJ2-7; V: TRBV28; size: .; D: TRBD1; DNA: TGTGCCAGCAGTTACCAGACAGGGGGCTACGAGCAGTACTTC; CDR3: CASSYQTGGYEQYF
J: TRBJ2-7; V: TRBV7-9; size: many; D: .; DNA: TGTGCCAGCAGTCCCTCATCAGGGGCCCCAATCTACGAGCAGTACTTC; CDR3: CASSPSSGAPIYEQYF
J: TRBJ2-7; V: TRBV6-5; size: .; D: TRBD2; DNA: TGTGCCGCGCGCCGGGGAGGGACTAGCGGCGAGCAGTACTTC; CDR3: CAARRGGTSGEQYF
J: TRBJ2-7; V: TRBV4-1; size: .; D: .; DNA: TGCGCCAGCAGCCAAGAATCCAACCTACTGGGGCCGGGTCTGTTCGAGCAGTACTTC; CDR3: CASSQESNLLGPGLFEQYF
J: TRBJ2-7; V: TRBV7-2; size: .; D: TRBD2; DNA: TGTGCCAGCAGATCAGGGAGGGGCAACTCCTACGAGCAGTACTTC; CDR3: CASRSGRGNSYEQYF
J: TRBJ2-1; V: TRBV3-1/TRBV3-2; size: .; D: TRBD1; DNA: TGTGCCAGCAGCCTCGGGACAGGGAGAGTCCATGAGCAGTTCTTC; CDR3: CASSLGTGRVHEQFF
J: TRBJ2-7; V: TRBV9; size: .; D: .; DNA: TGTGCCAGCAGCGAAGGACGGGGCTACGAGCAGTACTTC; CDR3: CASSEGRGYEQYF
J: TRBJ2-7; V: TRBV4-1; size: .; D: TRBD2; DNA: TGCGCCAGCAGCCAAAGTATCCGGGGGGGCTCGAACGAGCAGTACTTC; CDR3: CASSQSIRGGSNEQYF